The clone carrying this T cell receptor (beta chain) came up many times. This record comes from a study of response to subunit inactivated influenza vaccine. TCRdb recomputed calls from the RT-PCR reads with MiXCR, one row per CDR3 protein. The sample includes around 760,000 distinct CDR3 sequences, about 15% seen only once; the top ten take around 6.5%. The CDR3 is 12 residues long. V lost 0 bases and J 4 bases, leaving 3 bases between the germline ends. CDR1 DFQATT and CDR2 SNEGSKA come from the germline V gene (reference sequence). Sequences were derived from PBMCs from blood, sampled roughly 2 weeks before vaccination. This sequence was found in a man aged 50-59 years who received an inactivated influenza vaccine. The chain combines TRBV20-1 with TRBJ2-2, with D unclear. The CDR3 loop reads CSAREVTGELFF. CDR3 nucleotide sequence: TGCAGTGCTAGAGAGGTCACCGGGGAGCTGTTTTTT.